This T cell receptor (beta chain) came from a study of PD-L1 blockade in urothelial cancer. Assay used: immunoSEQ multiplex PCR; TCRdb lists only in-frame clones, some missing. The sample carries approximately 100,000 clones, under 85% recorded once. CDR1 and CDR2 from the germline V gene are SNHLY and FYNNEI. V was trimmed by 8 bases and J by 2 bases, leaving 9 bases between them. This CDR3 is built from 12 residues. Source: PBMCs, taken around atezolizumab (anti-PD-L1) treatment. V gene TRBV2 combines with J gene TRBJ1-2, with D possibly TRBD1 on 6 matching bases. This TCR came from a man between 50 and 59 years old with urothelial cancer. CDR3 nucleotide sequence: TGTGCCAGCTGGACAGTAAACTATGGCTACACCTTC. It is translated as CASWTVNYGYTF.